What follows are 24 T cell receptor beta chains derived from one specimen sequenced in a study of T cell repertoires in cytomegalovirus infection. Which antigens these TCRs recognize remains unknown. MiXCR, applied by TCRdb to the reads, yields one record per CDR3 protein. The profile shows 750,000 to 950,000 distinct CDR3 sequences, around 29% of them singletons. The sample here was cultured CD8+ T cells from PBMCs, taken from culture after CMV antigen stimulation. Source of these receptors: a human donor in good health (CMV status not recorded). Some clones in this sample may be carry-over from other donors' samples.

This chain uses TRBV15 with TRBJ2-3; 11 bases are a match to TRBD1. This CDR3 comprises 18 residues. The ends lost 0 bases at V and 3 bases at J; junction bases unmatched: 8. Germline CDR1 and CDR2: LNHNV and YYDKDF (reference sequence). In DNA form, the CDR3 reads TGTGCCACCAGCAGAGACTTATGGGACAGGGGGAGGACAGATACGCAGTATTTT. This gives the protein CATSRDLWDRGRTDTQYF.

This clonotype was recorded many times. The chain combines TRBV6-6 with TRBJ1-3; TRBD1 is a possible D gene (5 bases). The ends were cut back, 6 bases at V and 1 base at J, with 10 bases in the middle. The CDR3 totals 14 residues. The germline V gene has CDR1 MNHNY and CDR2 SVGAGI (reference sequence). The CDR3 reads CASSLWGSGNTIYF. The CDR3 DNA follows: TGTGCCAGCAGCCTCTGGGGGTCTGGAAACACCATATATTTT.

This clonotype was seen a few times. The V gene is TRBV6-1, the J gene TRBJ1-5; D remains ambiguous. Trimming removed 1 base from V and 1 base from J, with 8 bases in between. The CDR3 runs 15 residues. Germline V lookup: CDR1 MNHNS, CDR2 SASEGT. The CDR3 here is CASSEERGSNQPQHF. In DNA form, the CDR3 reads TGTGCCAGCAGTGAAGAGCGGGGAAGCAATCAGCCCCAGCATTTT.

The J gene is TRBJ1-1, the V gene TRBV9, with D possibly TRBD1 on 5 matching bases. CDR1 SGDLS and CDR2 YYNGEE come from the germline V gene. V lost 0 bases to trimming and J lost 5 bases, with 11 bases between them. This CDR3 comprises 14 residues. CDR3 region: CASSVAGVRTEAFF. The CDR3 DNA reads as TGTGCCAGCAGCGTAGCGGGGGTGCGGACTGAAGCTTTCTTT.

This clonotype was seen more than once but under ten times. The gene calls are TRBV6-6 and TRBJ2-7; 8 nucleotides line up with TRBD1. The CDR3 covers 13 residues. Trimming cost V 7 bases and J 3 bases; bases outside gene matches: 5. The germline V gene has CDR1 MNHNY and CDR2 SVGAGI (reference sequence). CDR3 amino acids: CASTQDRVYEQYV. DNA for the CDR3: TGTGCCAGCACCCAGGACAGGGTCTACGAGCAGTACGTC.

The rearrangement uses TRBV27 and TRBJ2-7; D ambiguous. V lost 6 bases and J 0 bases, leaving 15 bases between the germline ends. The length of the CDR3 is 15 residues. Per the germline V gene, CDR1 is MNHEY and CDR2 is SMNVEV (reference sequence). The CDR3 protein is CASSPRGISSYEQYF. The CDR3 DNA follows: TGTGCCAGCAGCCCACGAGGAATAAGCTCCTACGAGCAGTACTTC.

The genes are TRBV15 and TRBJ1-5, with no clear D. Germline loops: CDR1 LNHNV, CDR2 YYDKDF (reference sequence). The CDR3 spans 13 residues. With 1 base removed from V and 9 bases from J, the gap between germline ends came to 10 bases. The CDR3 nucleotides are TGTGCCACCAGCAGAGTTCGTGGTGGGCCCCAGCATTTT. It codes for CATSRVRGGPQHF. The full variable domain, rest sourced from reference TRBV15 and TRBJ1-5, is DAMVIQNPRYQVTQFGKPVTLSCSQTLNHNVMYWYQQKSSQAPKLLFHYYDKDFNNEADTPDNFQSRRPNTSFCFLDIRSPGLGDTAMYLCATSRVRGGPQHFGDGTRLSIL.

This rearrangement joins TRBV7-9 to TRBJ2-1, with 7 bases aligning to TRBD1. The germline gives CDR1 SEHNR, CDR2 FQNEAQ (reference sequence). This CDR3 spans 16 amino acids. V lost 2 bases, J lost 4 bases, and 8 bases stayed unmatched. The CDR3 DNA follows: TGTGCCAGCAGCTTACAGGGGGTAGTCAGTTACAATGAGCAGTTCTTC. Protein sequence: CASSLQGVVSYNEQFF.

The chain has TRBV5-6 and TRBJ2-3, with 9 bases that match TRBD2. V dropped 4 bases and J dropped 5; count of bases not matched to a gene: 11. This CDR3 is 16 amino acids long. The germline V gene has CDR1 SGHDT and CDR2 YYEEEE. For the CDR3, the DNA is TGTGCCAGCAGCCCGGAGGGCGGGGGGGCCGAAGATACGCAGTATTTT. It translates to CASSPEGGGAEDTQYF.

This chain joins TRBV7-2 and TRBJ2-5; D not certain. V was shortened by 7 bases and J by 5 bases, with 11 bases between the two germline ends. CDR3 length: 12 amino acids. Germline V gives CDR1 SGHTA, CDR2 FQGNSA. As DNA, the CDR3 is TGTGCCAGCACCCCGGCGGAGGAGACCCAGTACTTC. Translation gives CASTPAEETQYF.

In this sample, this clonotype turned up a few times. The rearrangement joins TRBV6-1 to TRBJ1-4; 8 bases agree with TRBD1. CDR3 length: 16 residues. Germline CDR1 is MNHNS and CDR2 is SASEGT. V lost 5 bases to trimming and J lost 1 base; unmatched junction nucleotides: 6. CDR3 coding DNA: TGTGCCAGCAGTCCAAACAGGGGGGGAACTAATGAAAAACTGTTTTTT. Its protein product is CASSPNRGGTNEKLFF.

This chain connects TRBV2 to TRBJ1-2, with D perhaps TRBD1 (5 bases). CDR3 length: 15 amino acids. V was shortened by 4 bases and J by 6 bases, with 18 bases between the two germline ends. Germline values: CDR1 SNHLY, CDR2 FYNNEI. The CDR3 protein is CASSGDGWGSDGYTF. In DNA, the CDR3 is TGTGCCAGCAGTGGGGACGGTTGGGGTTCGGATGGCTACACCTTC.

This clonotype was seen at least ten times. The chain uses TRBV27 and TRBJ1-3; 7 nucleotides match TRBD1. The CDR3 contains 14 residues. The germline CDR1 and CDR2 sequences are MNHEY and SMNVEV (reference sequence). V lost 4 bases, J lost 0 bases, and 0 bases stayed unmatched. In DNA form, the CDR3 reads TGTGCCAGCAGTTCAGGGGGCTCTGGAAACACCATATATTTT. Translated: CASSSGGSGNTIYF.

This clonotype was seen a handful of times. The chain carries TRBV6-6 and TRBJ2-1, with a tentative D call TRBD2 (5 bases). V lost 7 bases and J lost 6, with 16 bases in between. Germline V gives CDR1 MNHNY, CDR2 SVGAGI (reference sequence). There are 14 residues in the CDR3. The CDR3 coding sequence is TGTGCCAGCATTGTCTCCGGGGTACGCAATGAGCAGTTCTTC. The encoded protein is CASIVSGVRNEQFF.

V gene TRBV3-1 combines with J gene TRBJ1-1; no clear D. Germline CDR1 and CDR2: LGHDT and YNNKEL (reference sequence). This CDR3 comprises 12 residues. The V end was cut by 3 bases, the J end by 6 bases, with 8 bases between. This CDR3 is CASSHFEAEAFF. The DNA for the CDR3 is TGTGCCAGCAGCCACTTTGAGGCTGAAGCTTTCTTT.

The chain is built from TRBV20-1 and TRBJ2-5; 10 nucleotides line up with TRBD2. The CDR3 is 15 amino acids. Trimming took 4 bases from V and 0 from J; bases not matched to a gene: 5. Germline lookup yields CDR1 DFQATT and CDR2 SNEGSKA (reference sequence). The CDR3 DNA sequence: TGCAGTGCTACCGAGGGACTAGCGTACCAAGAGACCCAGTACTTC. It yields the protein CSATEGLAYQETQYF.

This chain links TRBV6-1 with TRBJ1-6, with a tentative D call TRBD1 (5 bases). The V end was cut by 0 bases, the J end by 8 bases, with 23 bases between. The CDR3 consists of 19 residues. CDR1 is MNHNS and CDR2 is SASEGT in the germline V gene. CDR3 sequence (DNA): TGTGCCAGCAGTGAAGCGATCAAATCAACAGGATTGGCGGATTCACCCCTCCACTTT. Translated: CASSEAIKSTGLADSPLHF.

The chain combines TRBV6-2 or TRBV6-3 with TRBJ2-2; D is undetermined. The CDR3 spans 14 residues. Germline CDR1 reads MNHEY; CDR2 reads SVGEGT. Trimming shortened V by 7 bases and J by 1 base, and 10 bases separated the two germline ends. The CDR3 spells CASTPWVNTGELFF. CDR3 DNA: TGTGCCAGCACCCCGTGGGTGAACACCGGGGAGCTGTTTTTT.

This clonotype was seen a few times. This chain joins TRBV27 and TRBJ2-3; TRBD2 is a possible D gene (5 bases). Germline CDR1 is MNHEY and CDR2 is SMNVEV (reference sequence). V was shortened by 9 bases and J by 0 bases, with 16 bases between the two germline ends. CDR3 length: 15 residues. As DNA, the CDR3 is TGTGCCAGTAGTATAGGCCTAGCCAGCACAGATACGCAGTATTTT. Protein sequence: CASSIGLASTDTQYF.

V gene TRBV7-4 combines with J gene TRBJ2-6, with D maybe TRBD2 (6 bases). Germline assignment: CDR1 SGHVT and CDR2 SQSDAQ. Trimming left V 5 bases short and J 0 bases short, with 11 bases between. The CDR3 runs to 16 residues. The CDR3: CASSLGLRSGANVLTF. CDR3 DNA sequence: TGTGCCAGCAGCCTGGGACTTCGCTCTGGGGCCAACGTCCTGACTTTC.

V gene TRBV9 combines with J gene TRBJ2-1, with a possible D match to TRBD1 (6 bases). CDR3 length: 16 residues. Germline V lookup: CDR1 SGDLS, CDR2 YYNGEE. V dropped 3 bases and J dropped 0 bases, with 13 bases sitting between them. The CDR3 DNA follows: TGTGCCAGCAGCGGGCCTACAGGGAGCTCCTACAATGAGCAGTTCTTC. It encodes CASSGPTGSSYNEQFF. The full variable domain, with the rest looked up from reference TRBV9 and TRBJ2-1, is DSGVTQTPKHLITATGQRVTLRCSPRSGDLSVYWYQQSLDQGLQFLIQYYNGEERAKGNILERFSAQQFPDLHSELNLSSLELGDSALYFCASSGPTGSSYNEQFFGPGTRLTVL.

The genes are TRBV29-1 and TRBJ1-1; D not resolved. The V end lost 0 bases, the J end lost 10 bases, and 12 bases lay between the germline ends. Germline V gene sequence: CDR1 SQVTM, CDR2 ANQGSEA. The CDR3 is 12 amino acids. CDR3 amino acids: CSVEDLGPGAFF. CDR3 coding DNA: TGCAGCGTTGAAGATCTGGGTCCGGGAGCTTTCTTT.

The genes are TRBV24-1 and TRBJ2-3; 10 bases are a match to TRBD2. J was trimmed by 5 bases and V by 0 bases; bases with no gene match: 7. Germline CDR1 is KGHDR and CDR2 is SFDVKD. The CDR3 runs 17 residues. The CDR3 nucleotides read TGTGCCACCAGTGATTTGATGAGCGGGGGGGCCAGAGATACGCAGTATTTT. Encoded protein: CATSDLMSGGARDTQYF.

The rearrangement uses TRBV5-6 and TRBJ1-2; D is possibly TRBD1 (5 bases). CDR3 length: 14 amino acids. Germline V gene data show CDR1 as SGHDT and CDR2 as YYEEEE. V dropped 2 bases and J dropped 2 bases, with 10 bases sitting between them. The CDR3 loop is CASSFGDRNYGYTF. The CDR3 DNA reads TGTGCCAGCAGCTTCGGAGACAGAAACTATGGCTACACCTTC.